These 10 T cell receptor beta chains were sequenced from one sample in a study of T cells in Graves' hyperthyroidism and ophthalmopathy. TCR beta CDR3 sequences were amplified from RNA transcripts. The study used the HTBI primer set for a first-round RT-PCR of the TCR CDR3. MiXCR, run by TCRdb on the multiplex PCR reads, gives a single entry per CDR3 protein. This repertoire shows about 640,000 distinct CDR3 sequences, less than 25% found once; its top ten account for around a third. The sample comprised blood. The receptor source for this set is a man aged 25-40 years with Graves' ophthalmopathy.

The chain has TRBV29-1 and TRBJ1-3; D not resolved. Germline CDR1 reads SQVTM; CDR2 reads ANQGSEA. This CDR3 is 17 amino acids long. Trimming removed 1 base from V and 0 bases from J, with 16 bases in between. As DNA, the CDR3 is TGCAGCGTTGAAGGACTCGCGAGGGAAGGCTCTGGAAACACCATATATTTT. Residues: CSVEGLAREGSGNTIYF. Variable domain in full (rest from reference TRBV29-1 and TRBJ1-3): SAVISQKPSRDICQRGTSLTIQCQVDSQVTMMFWYRQQPGQSLTLIATANQGSEATYESGFVIDKFPISRPNLTFSTLTVSNMSPEDSSIYLCSVEGLAREGSGNTIYFGEGSWLTVV.

This clonotype has a handful of counts. The chain recombines TRBV10-3 with TRBJ2-3; D not certain. The CDR3 runs to 9 residues. Germline values: CDR1 ENHRY, CDR2 SYGVKD. The germline V and J ends were trimmed by 11 bases and 6 bases, with 6 bases remaining between them. CDR3 sequence (DNA): TGTGCCCGCGAGGATACGCAGTATTTT. This gives the protein CAREDTQYF.

CDR3 in DNA: TGTGCCAGCAGCCGGACAGTTACAGATACGCAGTATTTT. As protein: CASSRTVTDTQYF. The V and J genes are TRBV7-8 and TRBJ2-3, with D tentatively TRBD1 (6 bases). Germline V gene data show CDR1 as SGHVS and CDR2 as FQNEAQ. V lost 5 bases and J 3 bases, leaving 9 bases between the germline ends. This CDR3 contains 13 residues.

This clonotype was found a few times. The genes are TRBV20-1 and TRBJ2-1; D perhaps matches TRBD2 (5 bases). V gave up 3 bases and J gave up 2 bases, with 14 bases separating them. This CDR3 comprises 15 residues. Germline V gene data show CDR1 as DFQATT and CDR2 as SNEGSKA (reference sequence). CDR3 region: CSARGSGGAYNEQFF. CDR3 nucleotides: TGCAGTGCTAGGGGCTCTGGAGGCGCCTACAATGAGCAGTTCTTC.

The V and J genes are TRBV9 and TRBJ2-3; 7 bases map to TRBD2. V dropped 0 bases and J dropped 6; count of bases not matched to a gene: 10. Per germline, CDR1 SGDLS and CDR2 YYNGEE. The CDR3 consists of 16 residues. The CDR3 bases are TGTGCCAGCAGCGTAGTAGGCGGGGGAGGTCGCGATACGCAGTATTTT. Translation: CASSVVGGGGRDTQYF.

This clonotype occurred a few times. This chain joins TRBV13 and TRBJ2-1; D may match TRBD1 or TRBD2 (5 bases each). Trimming removed 5 bases at V and 3 bases at J, with 14 bases between. The CDR3 is 15 amino acids. Germline V lookup: CDR1 PRHDT, CDR2 FYEKMQ (reference sequence). The CDR3 here is CASSIPGTRYNEQFF. The CDR3 DNA reads as TGTGCCAGCAGCATCCCCGGGACCCGCTACAATGAGCAGTTCTTC.

Many counts were recorded for this clonotype. This chain links TRBV7-2 with TRBJ2-7, with unresolved D. Per germline, CDR1 SGHTA and CDR2 FQGNSA. Trimming cost V 0 bases and J 2 bases, with 5 bases left between them. This CDR3 has 13 residues. The CDR3 DNA reads as TGTGCCAGCAGCTTAGCAGAAACCTACGAGCAGTACTTC. Translating it yields CASSLAETYEQYF. Looking up the rest from reference TRBV7-2 and TRBJ2-7 gives the full variable domain: GAGVSQSPSNKVTEKGKDVELRCDPISGHTALYWYRQSLGQGLEFLIYFQGNSAPDKSGLPSDRFSAERTGGSVSTLTIQRTQQEDSAVYLCASSLAETYEQYFGPGTRLTVT.

The chain carries TRBV7-6 and TRBJ2-3; 12 bases match TRBD2. CDR1 is SGHVS, CDR2 FNYEAQ, per germline. The V and J ends lost 5 bases and 2 bases, in that order; junction bases with no gene match: 8. The length of the CDR3 is 17 residues. CDR3 sequence: CASSVRLAGDLTDTQYF. CDR3 in DNA: TGTGCCAGCAGCGTTCGACTAGCGGGGGACCTCACAGATACGCAGTATTTT.

A few counts support this clonotype. V gene TRBV29-1 combines with J gene TRBJ2-7; 11 bases agree with TRBD2. The CDR3 length is 13 residues. Germline CDR1 and CDR2: SQVTM and ANQGSEA. The V gene end was trimmed by 6 bases and the J gene end by 0 bases; junction bases not matched to a gene: 1. The CDR3 bases are TGCAGCGTCGGACTAGCGGGCTCCTACGAGCAGTACTTC. The encoded protein is CSVGLAGSYEQYF.

This clonotype has only a few counts. The CDR3 sequence is CASSSIDRDPAHTDTQYF. CDR3 in DNA: TGTGCCAGCAGCTCCATCGACCGGGACCCAGCCCACACAGATACGCAGTATTTT. V usage is TRBV7-2 and J usage is TRBJ2-3; the D call may be TRBD1 or TRBD2 (5 bases each). The ends were cut back, 4 bases at V and 2 bases at J, with 22 bases in the middle. CDR1 is SGHTA and CDR2 is FQGNSA in the germline V gene. CDR3 length equals 18 residues.